A single sample gave rise to the 31 T cell receptor beta chains below, sequenced in a study of blood T cell repertoires in COVID-19. The table came from immunoSEQ multiplex PCR; TCRdb's copy has only in-frame clones and leaves some out. Of 180,000 or so clones in the sample, more than 75% were seen once. Sequencing used peripheral blood. The receptors originated from a person aged 65-85 years with COVID-19, enrolled during active disease.

The chain carries TRBV5-1 and TRBJ2-3; a weak D match, TRBD2 (6 bases). The CDR3 extends over 14 amino acids. V dropped 3 bases and J dropped 3 bases, with 11 bases sitting between them. Germline assignment: CDR1 SGHRS and CDR2 YFSETQ. CDR3 loop: CASSSGLTTDTQYF. The CDR3 coding sequence is TGCGCCAGCAGCTCGGGACTTACGACAGATACGCAGTATTTT.

The CDR3 DNA is TGTGCCAGCAGCTTTCAGGAAGAGCAGTTCTTC. Its translation: CASSFQEEQFF. This chain joins TRBV11-3 and TRBJ2-1, with D hard to call. The V gene's germline CDR1 is SGHNT and CDR2 YENEEA. Trimming pared 3 bases from V and 10 bases from J, leaving 7 bases between. The CDR3 loop spans 11 amino acids.

V gene TRBV11-2 combines with J gene TRBJ2-7; 7 nucleotides align to TRBD1. V lost 2 bases to trimming and J lost 3 bases; unmatched junction nucleotides: 4. Germline values: CDR1 SGHAT, CDR2 FQNNGV. The CDR3 totals 14 residues. CDR3 region: CASSLQGTDYEQYF. CDR3 nucleotide sequence: TGTGCCAGCAGCTTACAAGGGACAGACTACGAGCAGTACTTC.

This chain joins TRBV2 and TRBJ2-1, with unresolved D. This CDR3 spans 13 amino acids. Trimming pared 6 bases from V and 0 bases from J, leaving 6 bases between. Per the germline V gene, CDR1 is SNHLY and CDR2 is FYNNEI. CDR3 DNA: TGTGCCAGCAGCGGAGACTCCTACAATGAGCAGTTCTTC. Protein sequence: CASSGDSYNEQFF.

The chain combines TRBV28 with TRBJ2-1; 7 positions match TRBD2. The CDR3 sequence is 17 residues long. The V gene end was trimmed by 3 bases and the J gene end by 6 bases; junction bases not matched to a gene: 14. CDR1 is MDHEN, CDR2 SYDVKM, per germline. The CDR3 is CASSLVVGGGRGNEQFF. CDR3 nucleotide sequence: TGTGCCAGCAGTTTGGTAGTGGGCGGGGGTAGGGGCAATGAGCAGTTCTTC.

This chain connects TRBV7-3 to TRBJ2-5; 13 bases line up with TRBD2. V was clipped by 4 bases and J by 5 bases; unmatched bases: 7. The CDR3 is 16 residues long. Germline assignment: CDR1 SGHTA and CDR2 FQGTGA. CDR3 nucleotide sequence: TGTGCCAGCAGCTCGTGGACTAGCGGGGGAGGCGAGACCCAGTACTTC. Protein product: CASSSWTSGGGETQYF.

This rearrangement joins TRBV27 to TRBJ1-6; unclear D gene. Germline CDR1 MNHEY, CDR2 SMNVEV (reference sequence). V was pared by 2 bases and J by 3 bases, with 14 bases between. The CDR3 totals 17 residues. The CDR3 DNA follows: TGTGCCAGCAGTTTACGGAGGTACCCATTCTATAATTCACCCCTCCACTTT. Protein sequence: CASSLRRYPFYNSPLHF.

Turning to this clone: At one boundary the junction diverges from the germline segment, which might be a read error. This chain uses TRBV5-8 with TRBJ2-7; TRBD1 matches at 9 bases. Germline CDR1 and CDR2: SGHTS and YDEGEE. The CDR3 runs 13 residues. For the CDR3, the DNA is TGTGCCAGCAGCTTGGTCGGGACAGGGAAATTCCACTTC. Translating gives CASSLVGTGKFHF.

The V and J genes are TRBV24-1 and TRBJ1-5, with 9 bases fitting TRBD1. V dropped 7 bases and J dropped 2; count of bases not matched to a gene: 5. This CDR3 comprises 15 residues. Germline lookup yields CDR1 KGHDR and CDR2 SFDVKD. The CDR3 coding sequence is TGTGCCACCAGGGATAGACAGGGGGGCAATCAGCCCCAGCATTTT. As protein: CATRDRQGGNQPQHF.

V is TRBV19 and J is TRBJ2-7, with 9 bases lining up with TRBD1. The CDR3 extends over 14 amino acids. Germline-derived CDR1 and CDR2 are LNHDA and SQIVND (reference sequence). J was trimmed by 6 bases and V by 5 bases; bases with no gene match: 8. The CDR3 loop reads CASSPTGQGGEQYF. For the CDR3, the DNA is TGTGCCAGTAGTCCGACGGGACAGGGCGGCGAGCAGTACTTC. Drawing the rest from reference TRBV19 and TRBJ2-7, the complete variable domain is DGGITQSPKYLFRKEGQNVTLSCEQNLNHDAMYWYRQDPGQGLRLIYYSQIVNDFQKGDIAEGYSVSREKKESFPLTVTSAQKNPTAFYLCASSPTGQGGEQYFGPGTRLTVT.

This chain links TRBV2 with TRBJ1-5; 11 positions agree with TRBD1. The length of the CDR3 is 15 residues. The germline gives CDR1 SNHLY, CDR2 FYNNEI. After removal of 7 bases from V and 5 bases from J, the junction contained 7 bases not matched to a gene. CDR3 sequence (DNA): TGTGCCAGCAAGGCGGGGACAGGGGGGTATCAGCCCCAGCATTTT. Its protein is CASKAGTGGYQPQHF.

Here the CDR3 reads CASSAGTSGKRQGTGELFF. Here the CDR3 DNA reads TGTGCCAGCAGCGCCGGGACTAGCGGAAAACGCCAGGGCACCGGGGAGCTGTTTTTT. The genes are TRBV9 and TRBJ2-2; 11 bases align to TRBD2. J lost 4 bases, V lost 3 bases, and 14 bases had no gene match. Germline V CDR1 and CDR2: SGDLS, YYNGEE. This CDR3 spans 19 amino acids.

This chain's CDR3 is CASSGGHWAEAFF. The CDR3 DNA is TGTGCCAGCAGTGGAGGGCACTGGGCTGAAGCTTTCTTT. The rearrangement joins TRBV2 to TRBJ1-1; no firm D call. CDR3 length: 13 residues. Germline loops: CDR1 SNHLY, CDR2 FYNNEI. Trimming cost V 4 bases and J 6 bases, with 12 bases left between them.

In nucleotides, the CDR3 is TGTGCCAGCAGCCAACGTGGGGGGGTTGAGCAGTACTTC. Translation gives CASSQRGGVEQYF. The gene calls are TRBV11-3 and TRBJ2-7; 7 positions agree with TRBD2. This CDR3 is 13 amino acids long. In germline, CDR1 is SGHNT, CDR2 YENEEA. Trimming removed 5 bases from V and 7 bases from J; junction bases left unmatched: 8.

This rearrangement joins TRBV19 to TRBJ2-3; the D is unclear. The germline V gene encodes CDR1 LNHDA and CDR2 SQIVND (reference sequence). V lost 7 bases to trimming and J lost 0 bases, with 17 bases between them. This CDR3 region has 16 residues. The CDR3 DNA reads as TGTGCCAGTACCCTGAGTATGTACAGTAGCACAGATACGCAGTATTTT. This gives the protein CASTLSMYSSTDTQYF.

The genes are TRBV29-1 and TRBJ2-1; TRBD1 aligns across 7 bases. This CDR3 spans 14 amino acids. Germline CDR1 reads SQVTM; CDR2 reads ANQGSEA. The V segment lost 4 bases and the J segment 4 bases; nucleotides outside the gene matches: 7. The CDR3: CSVGQGVTYNEQFF. CDR3 nucleotides: TGCAGCGTTGGTCAGGGGGTGACGTACAATGAGCAGTTCTTC.

The chain carries TRBV19 and TRBJ1-5; the D is unclear. Trimming pared 8 bases from V and 3 bases from J, leaving 17 bases between. Germline CDR1 reads LNHDA; CDR2 reads SQIVND (reference sequence). CDR3 length: 15 residues. CDR3 bases: TGTGCCAGTGACCGGTCGCGGCCCCCCAATCAGCCCCAGCATTTT. It yields the protein CASDRSRPPNQPQHF.

The chain links TRBV6-5 to TRBJ2-7; D remains ambiguous. The ends were cut back, 7 bases at V and 3 bases at J, with 13 bases in the middle. The CDR3 is 13 amino acids. In germline, CDR1 is MNHEY, CDR2 SVGAGI. CDR3 sequence: CASKRSESYEQYF. As DNA, the CDR3 is TGTGCCAGCAAAAGATCAGAAAGCTACGAGCAGTACTTC.

V gene TRBV9 combines with J gene TRBJ1-2, with a possible D match to TRBD1 (6 bases). CDR1 and CDR2 from the germline V gene are SGDLS and YYNGEE. This CDR3 has 12 residues. V lost 7 bases and J lost 6, with 13 bases in between. CDR3 in amino acids: CASGTGFDGYTF. The CDR3 DNA sequence: TGTGCCAGCGGTACAGGGTTTGATGGCTACACCTTC.

The rearrangement uses TRBV18 and TRBJ2-5; 7 bases map to TRBD2. Looked up from germline, CDR1 is KGHSH and CDR2 is LQKENI. V trimming: 3 bases; J trimming: 4 bases; junction bases outside the gene matches: 5. The CDR3 runs to 14 residues. CDR3 region: CASSPGTGGETQYF. The CDR3 DNA reads as TGTGCCAGCTCACCGGGCACGGGGGGAGAGACCCAGTACTTC.

The rearrangement links TRBV7-2 to TRBJ2-7; TRBD2 matches 9 bases. Germline CDR1 and CDR2: SGHTA and FQGNSA. Germline trimming cut 1 base from V and 6 bases from J; bases unmatched to any gene: 4. The CDR3 runs 14 residues. CDR3 loop: CASSLVAGAGEQYF. CDR3 in DNA: TGTGCCAGCAGCTTAGTAGCGGGAGCTGGCGAGCAGTACTTC.

This clone was observed a handful of times. The V and J genes are TRBV19 and TRBJ1-3; 7 nucleotides line up with TRBD1. CDR3 length equals 16 residues. The V gene end was trimmed by 5 bases and the J gene end by 0 bases; junction bases not matched to a gene: 7. CDR1 is LNHDA and CDR2 is SQIVND in the germline V gene (reference sequence). CDR3 region: CASSPSWDSSGNTIYF. For the CDR3, the DNA is TGTGCCAGTAGTCCATCCTGGGACAGCTCTGGAAACACCATATATTTT.

The rearrangement uses TRBV18 and TRBJ1-6, with D unclear. Germline V CDR1 and CDR2: KGHSH, LQKENI. V was cut by 2 bases and J by 7 bases, with 12 bases left in between. The CDR3 is made up of 15 amino acids. CDR3 bases: TGTGCCAGCTCACCAGAAATACAGTACAATTCACCCCTCCACTTT. It specifies CASSPEIQYNSPLHF.

On this clone: One end of the junction does not line up with germline, which may come from a read error. CDR3 region: CASSLGLGGPDTRYF. The CDR3 coding sequence is TGTGCCAGCAGCTTAGGCTTGGGGGGGCCAGATACGCGGTATTTT. The chain carries TRBV7-6 and TRBJ2-3, with D possibly TRBD2 on 7 matching bases. Germline V lookup: CDR1 SGHVS, CDR2 FNYEAQ. The CDR3 consists of 15 residues.

The V gene is TRBV9, the J gene TRBJ1-4; D remains unclear. This CDR3 spans 13 amino acids. Trimming stripped 7 bases from V and 4 bases from J, with 11 bases between. CDR1 is SGDLS, CDR2 YYNGEE, per germline. The CDR3 sequence: CASSRALNEKLFF. The CDR3, as DNA: TGTGCCAGCTCGCGTGCCCTTAATGAAAAACTGTTTTTT. Supplemented by reference TRBV9 and TRBJ1-4, the full variable domain reads DSGVTQTPKHLITATGQRVTLRCSPRSGDLSVYWYQQSLDQGLQFLIQYYNGEERAKGNILERFSAQQFPDLHSELNLSSLELGDSALYFCASSRALNEKLFFGSGTQLSVL.

As DNA, the CDR3 is TGTGCCAGCATTCTCGGGTTGGGTTCACCCCTCCACTTT. Its translation: CASILGLGSPLHF. The chain is built from TRBV2 and TRBJ1-6; no definite D call. The CDR3 extends over 13 amino acids. CDR1 and CDR2 (germline): SNHLY, FYNNEI. With 7 bases removed from V and 9 bases from J, the gap between germline ends came to 13 bases.

The chain employs TRBV28 and TRBJ1-5, with D possibly TRBD1 on 6 matching bases. Germline CDR1 MDHEN, CDR2 SYDVKM. The CDR3 runs 15 residues. The ends were cut back, 2 bases at V and 9 bases at J, with 17 bases in the middle. This CDR3 is CASSLGGAEFGPQHF. For the CDR3, the DNA is TGTGCCAGCAGTTTAGGGGGGGCCGAGTTCGGGCCCCAGCATTTT.

This chain uses TRBV30 with TRBJ2-2; 10 bases agree with TRBD1. Trimming cost V 3 bases and J 7 bases; bases outside gene matches: 11. Germline V gives CDR1 GTSNPN, CDR2 SVGIG (reference sequence). The CDR3 is made up of 16 amino acids. The CDR3 DNA reads TGTGCCTGGAGCTACCGGGACAGGGGAGAGGTCGGGGAGCTGTTTTTT. Protein sequence: CAWSYRDRGEVGELFF.

Details on this clone: A read error may produce the germline difference seen at one junction end. The J gene is TRBJ1-6, the V gene TRBV4-2, with D maybe TRBD1 (5 bases). The CDR3 spans 15 residues. The germline V gene encodes CDR1 LGHNA and CDR2 YNFKEQ. CDR3 sequence: CASRQAGFNNSPLHF. The DNA of the CDR3 is TGTGCCAGCAGACAAGCAGGGTTCAATAATTCACCCCTCCACTTT.

CDR3 nucleotide sequence: TGTGCCAGCAGCTTCGTCCCGGGGGATGGGAATTCACCCCTCCACTTT. This gives the protein CASSFVPGDGNSPLHF. This sequence joins TRBV7-3 and TRBJ1-6; TRBD1 is a possible D gene (5 bases). The CDR3 contains 16 residues. Trimming left V 3 bases short and J 7 bases short, with 16 bases between. The germline V gene encodes CDR1 SGHTA and CDR2 FQGTGA.

The chain is built from TRBV5-1 and TRBJ1-2; D is possibly TRBD1 (6 bases). The CDR3 has 14 amino acids. Germline lookup yields CDR1 SGHRS and CDR2 YFSETQ. The germline V and J ends were trimmed by 4 bases and 2 bases, with 12 bases remaining between them. CDR3: CASSAAGANYGYTF. DNA for the CDR3: TGCGCCAGCAGCGCAGCAGGGGCCAACTATGGCTACACCTTC.